The TCR beta chain under discussion was sequenced for a study of cytomegalovirus exposure and HLA in healthy donors. Amplification used 60 Vbeta primers and 13 Jbeta primers. Only in-frame clones appear in the TCRdb table, and some are missing; sequencing was by immunoSEQ multiplex PCR. This table has over 150,000 clones, around 84% appearing once. The CDR3 is made up of 17 amino acids. Looked up from germline, CDR1 is SEHNR and CDR2 is FQNEAQ (reference sequence). The ends were cut back, 3 bases at V and 4 bases at J, with 19 bases in the middle. Specimen: PBMCs. The origin of this receptor is a boy aged 2 to 10 in good health and CMV-seronegative. This chain joins TRBV7-9 and TRBJ1-3, with a tentative D call TRBD1 (5 bases). The CDR3 spells CASSFKASRAPGNTIYF. CDR3 DNA: TGTGCCAGCAGCTTCAAAGCCTCCAGGGCCCCCGGAAACACCATATATTTT.